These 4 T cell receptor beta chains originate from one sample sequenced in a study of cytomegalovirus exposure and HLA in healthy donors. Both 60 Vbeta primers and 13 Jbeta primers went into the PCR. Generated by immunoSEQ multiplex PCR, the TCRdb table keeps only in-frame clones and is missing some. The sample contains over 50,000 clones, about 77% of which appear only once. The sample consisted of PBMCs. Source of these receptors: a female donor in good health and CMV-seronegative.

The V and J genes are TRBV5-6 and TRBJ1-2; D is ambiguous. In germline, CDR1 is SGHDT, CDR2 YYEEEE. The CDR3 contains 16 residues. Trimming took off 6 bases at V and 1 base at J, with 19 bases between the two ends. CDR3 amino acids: CASTSGLSALNYGYTF. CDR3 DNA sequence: TGTGCCAGCACCAGTGGGCTTTCCGCACTTAACTATGGCTACACCTTC.

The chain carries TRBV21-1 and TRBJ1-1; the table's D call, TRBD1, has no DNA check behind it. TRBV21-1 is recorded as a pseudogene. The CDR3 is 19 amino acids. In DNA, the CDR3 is TGTGCCAGCAGCTCCCGAACCCCCCCCAGGGGATGGTGCGGCACTGAAGCTTTCTTT. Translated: CASSSRTPPRGWCGTEAFF.

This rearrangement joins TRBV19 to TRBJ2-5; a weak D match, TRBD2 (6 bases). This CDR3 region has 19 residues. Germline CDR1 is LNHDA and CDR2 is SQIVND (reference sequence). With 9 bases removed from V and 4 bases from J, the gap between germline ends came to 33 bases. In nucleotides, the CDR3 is TGTGCCAGCCTTGATTACAGGCTTATACGGGAGACTAAAGCAGAGACCCAGTACTTC. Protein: CASLDYRLIRETKAETQYF.

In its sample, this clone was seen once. The CDR3 spells CASSLLSTGPYGYTF. CDR3 in DNA: TGTGCCAGCAGCTTACTGTCGACAGGGCCTTATGGCTACACCTTC. The chain employs TRBV7-2 and TRBJ1-2; 7 bases map to TRBD1. With V trimmed by 2 bases and J by 5 bases, 8 bases remained unmatched. CDR3 length: 15 residues. CDR1 SGHTA and CDR2 FQGNSA come from the germline V gene.